This T cell receptor beta chain was captured by sequencing in a study of blood T cell repertoires in COVID-19. Study details: The United States, Italy and Spain provided the acute and convalescent COVID-19 samples. T cells, B-cell-depleted T cells, or PBMCs provided the cDNA or gDNA that served as material.

Per the authors' pipeline: Reference gene primers were amplified, and this amplification served to estimate nucleated cell counts. Generated by immunoSEQ multiplex PCR, the TCRdb table keeps only in-frame clones and is missing some. V, J and clone size reflect that table, while D and trimming were determined from the DNA. This sample has over 120,000 clones, with approximately 80% found just once. This TCR was recovered from a woman over 75 with acute or convalescent COVID-19. The sample consisted of peripheral blood.

The CDR3 reads CASGRGGPSGTQYF. DNA of the CDR3: TGTGCCAGTGGGCGGGGGGGCCCGTCTGGGACCCAGTACTTC. The genes are TRBV3-1 (or the pseudogene TRBV3-2) and TRBJ2-5, with 9 bases that match TRBD2. The junction had 12 bases not matched to a gene; V was cut back by 9 bases and J by 7 bases. This CDR3 is 14 amino acids long. CDR1 and CDR2 (germline): LGHDT, YNNKEL (reference sequence).